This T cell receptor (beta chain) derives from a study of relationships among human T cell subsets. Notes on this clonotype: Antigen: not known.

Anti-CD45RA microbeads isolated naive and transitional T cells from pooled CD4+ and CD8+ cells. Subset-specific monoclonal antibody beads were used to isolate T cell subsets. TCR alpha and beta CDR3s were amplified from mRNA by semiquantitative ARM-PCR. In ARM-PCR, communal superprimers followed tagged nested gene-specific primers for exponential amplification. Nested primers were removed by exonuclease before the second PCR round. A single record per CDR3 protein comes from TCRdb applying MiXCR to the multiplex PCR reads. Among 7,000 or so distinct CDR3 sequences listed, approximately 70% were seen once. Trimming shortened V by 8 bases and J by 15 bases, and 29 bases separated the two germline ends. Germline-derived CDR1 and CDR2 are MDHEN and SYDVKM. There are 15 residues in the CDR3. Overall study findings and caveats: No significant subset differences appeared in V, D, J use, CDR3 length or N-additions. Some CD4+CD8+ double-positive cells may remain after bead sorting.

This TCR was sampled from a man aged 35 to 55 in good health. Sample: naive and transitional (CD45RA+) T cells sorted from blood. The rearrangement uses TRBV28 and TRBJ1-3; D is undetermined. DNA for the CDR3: TGTGCCAGCGGCGTGGGGAGACTTGCTCTGGAAACACCATATTTT. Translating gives CASGVGRLALETPYF.